Shown below are 8 T cell receptor beta chains from a single sample sequenced in a study of T cells in Graves' hyperthyroidism and ophthalmopathy. TCR beta CDR3 sequences were amplified from RNA transcripts. RT-PCR in the first round (using the HTBI primer set) targeted the TCR CDR3. TCRdb analysed the multiplex PCR reads with MiXCR anew, one entry per CDR3 protein. Here the sample spans 340,000 or so distinct CDR3 sequences, about 20% being singletons. Sample: blood. The receptor set was obtained from a woman aged 45-65 years with Graves' hyperthyroidism.

This clonotype has only a few counts. The J gene is TRBJ1-2, the V gene TRBV4-1; no clear D gene. V dropped 0 bases and J dropped 5 bases, with 22 bases sitting between them. Germline-derived CDR1 and CDR2 are MGHRA and YSYEKL. This CDR3 spans 18 amino acids. CDR3 sequence (DNA): TGCGCCAGCAGCCAAGATAGGTACGGGCGATGGACGGATTATGGCTACACCTTC. Protein product: CASSQDRYGRWTDYGYTF.

This clonotype was observed many times. The rearrangement joins TRBV7-3 to TRBJ2-3; tentatively, D is TRBD2 (6 bases). Germline CDR1 is SGHTA and CDR2 is FQGTGA. Trimming shortened V by 2 bases and J by 3 bases, and 15 bases separated the two germline ends. The CDR3 spans 16 residues. The CDR3, as DNA: TGTGCCAGCAGCTTAGTGACGGTGGAGGGGACAGATACGCAGTATTTT. It specifies CASSLVTVEGTDTQYF.

This clonotype has at least ten counts. The CDR3 sequence: CASSPIGGLDTEAFF. Written as DNA, the CDR3 is TGTGCCAGCTCGCCGATAGGAGGGCTTGACACTGAAGCTTTCTTT. J is TRBJ1-1 and V is TRBV18; D ambiguous. V lost 6 bases, J lost 3 bases, and 17 bases lay in between. Germline V gene sequence: CDR1 KGHSH, CDR2 LQKENI. This CDR3 comprises 15 residues.

The sample holds a few counts of this clonotype. The chain couples TRBV29-1 to TRBJ1-2; D remains unclear. The V and J ends lost 4 bases and 0 bases respectively, with 6 bases between them. The CDR3 has 12 residues. From germline, CDR1 is SQVTM and CDR2 ANQGSEA. Written as DNA, the CDR3 is TGCAGCGTTGTTTTCGCTAACTATGGCTACACCTTC. It specifies CSVVFANYGYTF.

This clonotype was seen a few times. Here the CDR3 DNA reads TGTGCCAGCTCACCCGGGACACAAGCCTACAATGAGCAGTTCTTC. Translation: CASSPGTQAYNEQFF. The gene calls are TRBV18 and TRBJ2-1; D is perhaps TRBD1 (6 bases). V was shortened by 3 bases and J by 2 bases, with 11 bases between the two germline ends. The germline CDR1 and CDR2 sequences are KGHSH and LQKENI. The CDR3 loop spans 15 amino acids.

This clonotype came up many times. The genes are TRBV30 and TRBJ2-1; 11 bases fit TRBD2. The germline V gene has CDR1 GTSNPN and CDR2 SVGIG (reference sequence). With 4 bases clipped from V and 9 bases from J, the junction kept 8 bases outside the gene matches. There are 14 residues in the CDR3. For the CDR3, the DNA is TGTGCCTGGACCCCACTAGCGGGAGTGAGTGAGCAGTTCTTC. This gives the protein CAWTPLAGVSEQFF.

The rearrangement uses TRBV4-2 and TRBJ2-3; the D gene is possibly TRBD2 (6 bases). Germline lookup yields CDR1 LGHNA and CDR2 YNFKEQ. CDR3 size: 16 residues. Trimming took 1 base from V and 2 from J, leaving 13 bases between them. The CDR3 region has the DNA TGTGCCAGCAGCCAAGGGGCTAGCGCAAACACAGATACGCAGTATTTT. It specifies CASSQGASANTDTQYF.

A few counts support this clonotype. The chain is built from TRBV5-6 and TRBJ2-2; D not certain. The germline V and J ends were trimmed by 5 bases and 2 bases, with 10 bases remaining between them. The CDR3 sequence is 14 residues long. Germline CDR1 and CDR2: SGHDT and YYEEEE. CDR3 bases: TGTGCCAGCAGTCCCCCCCGAAACACCGGGGAGCTGTTTTTT. Amino acid sequence: CASSPPRNTGELFF.